The 10 T cell receptor beta chains listed next were all sequenced from one sample in a study of beta chain features in type 1 diabetes. What was sequenced were expressed TCRB transcripts, since all of the isolated RNA had been reverse transcribed. Data came from immunoSEQ multiplex PCR; TCRdb stores just in-frame clones and leaves some out. The table lists about 220,000 clones, around 9.9% of them singletons, with approximately 1.4% in the top ten. Sequenced: central memory CD4+ T cells from blood. The receptors come from a man aged 18 to 35 in good health.

This sequence joins TRBV7-9 and TRBJ1-1; D is perhaps TRBD1 (5 bases). Germline CDR1 reads SEHNR; CDR2 reads FQNEAQ (reference sequence). This CDR3 has 13 residues. With 5 bases removed from V and 3 bases from J, the gap between germline ends came to 10 bases. CDR3 sequence: CASSAQGYTEAFF. CDR3 sequence (DNA): TGTGCCAGCAGCGCCCAGGGTTACACTGAAGCTTTCTTT.

This clone was observed a few times. The CDR3 coding sequence is TGTGCCAGCAGCTGGGGTCGGGTAAACTATGGCTACACCTTC. Translation gives CASSWGRVNYGYTF. The V gene is TRBV7-2, the J gene TRBJ1-2; D uncertain. Germline CDR1 and CDR2: SGHTA and FQGNSA. The CDR3 loop spans 14 amino acids. Deletions cut 4 bases from V and 2 bases from J, with 11 bases between. Full variable domain (remainder filled in from reference TRBV7-2 and TRBJ1-2): GAGVSQSPSNKVTEKGKDVELRCDPISGHTALYWYRQSLGQGLEFLIYFQGNSAPDKSGLPSDRFSAERTGGSVSTLTIQRTQQEDSAVYLCASSWGRVNYGYTFGSGTRLTVV.

As concerns this clone: This may arise from a read error, as a much more abundant clone is one base away. The CDR3 DNA is TGCTCCAGCAGCTTGGCCATTGGACTAGCGGTAACTAATGAGCAGTTCTTC. Amino acids: CSSSLAIGLAVTNEQFF. This chain joins TRBV5-1 and TRBJ2-1; 10 bases are a match to TRBD2. The CDR3 runs 17 residues. Germline values: CDR1 SGHRS, CDR2 YFSETQ.

This clone was detected a few times. Other DNA sequences in this sample translate to the same CDR3. The rearrangement uses TRBV2 and TRBJ1-2; no clear D. CDR3 length: 13 amino acids. The V and J ends lost 4 bases and 0 bases respectively, with 6 bases between them. Germline lookup yields CDR1 SNHLY and CDR2 FYNNEI. CDR3 DNA: TGTGCCAGCAGTGCGGGTCCTAACTATGGCTACACCTTC. Encoded protein: CASSAGPNYGYTF.

V gene TRBV7-9 combines with J gene TRBJ2-3; maybe TRBD2 (6 bases). There are 16 residues in the CDR3. V lost 5 bases, J lost 1 base, and 16 bases lay in between. Germline V gene lookup returns CDR1 SEHNR and CDR2 FQNEAQ (reference sequence). CDR3 residues: CASSLPGTGGTDTQYF. The CDR3 nucleotides read TGTGCCAGCAGCCTTCCAGGGACGGGGGGCACAGATACGCAGTATTTT.

The chain carries TRBV7-2 and TRBJ1-1; D unclear. This CDR3 region has 15 residues. The V gene lost 1 base and the J gene lost 1 base, with 10 bases spanning the gap. Germline lookup yields CDR1 SGHTA and CDR2 FQGNSA. CDR3: CASSLVIGSNTEAFF. CDR3 coding DNA: TGTGCCAGCAGCTTAGTCATCGGGTCGAACACTGAAGCTTTCTTT.

The chain links TRBV13 to TRBJ2-7, with D possibly TRBD2 on 6 matching bases. CDR1 PRHDT and CDR2 FYEKMQ come from the germline V gene (reference sequence). Between the trimmed V and J ends, which lost 6 bases and 0 bases, there was a span of 12 bases. The CDR3 length is 14 residues. The CDR3 sequence is CASSSAGHSYEQYF. CDR3 in DNA: TGTGCCAGCAGTTCAGCGGGCCACTCCTACGAGCAGTACTTC.

The V call is TRBV2, the J call TRBJ2-1; maybe TRBD1 (5 bases). V dropped 3 bases and J dropped 2 bases, with 11 bases sitting between them. The CDR3 length is 15 residues. Germline V CDR1 and CDR2: SNHLY, FYNNEI. The DNA of the CDR3 is TGTGCCAGCAGTGAGCAGGGTATAACCTACAATGAGCAGTTCTTC. This codes for CASSEQGITYNEQFF.

About this clone itself: Relative to the germline gene, one junction end is altered; a read error may explain this. CDR3 nucleotide sequence: TGTGCTAGCAGTCAGGACTTTGACCGGGAGCAGTTCTTC. This encodes CASSQDFDREQFF. The chain joins TRBV7-7 to TRBJ2-1, with D tentatively TRBD2 (5 bases). The V gene's germline CDR1 is SSHAT and CDR2 FNYEAQ (reference sequence). This CDR3 comprises 13 residues.

In its sample, this clone was seen a few times. This chain links TRBV14 with TRBJ2-5, with D possibly being TRBD1 (5 bases). This CDR3 comprises 13 residues. Trimming pared 4 bases from V and 5 bases from J, leaving 11 bases between. The germline gives CDR1 SGHDN, CDR2 FVKESK. CDR3 in amino acids: CASSLRVGETQYF. The CDR3 DNA reads TGTGCCAGCAGCCTCAGGGTTGGTGAGACCCAGTACTTC.